Detailed here is one TCR beta chain. Its specificity is not known. These data are taken from a study of tumor-infiltrating lymphocytes in glioblastoma multiforme. The study, taken as a whole, reports: No surface-marker sorting into functional T cell subtypes was done. The TCR and somatic mutation analysis included just one glioblastoma patient.

TCR beta libraries were built from RNA through three nested multiplex PCR rounds using modified ARM-PCR. TCRB-specific cDNA synthesis used 0.45 to 0.5 ug of total RNA. No unique molecular identifiers were described for these TCRB libraries. TCRdb analysed the multiplex PCR reads with MiXCR anew, one entry per CDR3 protein. This table has around 15,000 distinct CDR3 sequences, roughly 74% appearing once. Sequencing was performed on brain tumor tissue. This TCR was sampled from a male donor with glioblastoma.

The chain's CDR3 is CASSPTGAEETQYF. DNA of the CDR3: TGTGCCAGCAGTCCGACAGGGGCCGAGGAGACCCAGTACTTC. The gene calls are TRBV6-1 and TRBJ2-5; TRBD1 matches at 8 bases. CDR1 and CDR2 (germline): MNHNS, SASEGT. After removal of 5 bases from V and 5 bases from J, the junction contained 7 bases not matched to a gene. The CDR3 is 14 residues long.